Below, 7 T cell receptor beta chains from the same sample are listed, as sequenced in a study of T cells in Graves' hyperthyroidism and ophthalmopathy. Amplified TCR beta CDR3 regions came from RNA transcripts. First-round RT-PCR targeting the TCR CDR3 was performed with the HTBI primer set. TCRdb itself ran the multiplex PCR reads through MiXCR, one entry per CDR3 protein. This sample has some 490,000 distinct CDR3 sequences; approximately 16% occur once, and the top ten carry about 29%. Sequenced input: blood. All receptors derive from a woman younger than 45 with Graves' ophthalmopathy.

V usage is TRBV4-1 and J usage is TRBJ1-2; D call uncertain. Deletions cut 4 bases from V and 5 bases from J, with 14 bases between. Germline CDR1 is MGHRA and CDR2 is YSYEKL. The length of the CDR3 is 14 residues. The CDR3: CASSRISDRYGYTF. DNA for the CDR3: TGCGCCAGCAGCCGAATTAGTGATCGGTATGGCTACACCTTC.

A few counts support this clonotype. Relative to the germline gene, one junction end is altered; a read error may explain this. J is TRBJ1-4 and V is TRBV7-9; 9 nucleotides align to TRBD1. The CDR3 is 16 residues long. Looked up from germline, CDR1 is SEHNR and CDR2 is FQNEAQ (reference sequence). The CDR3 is CASSLAGTGRNEELFF. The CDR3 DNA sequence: TGTGCCAGCAGCTTAGCGGGGACAGGGAGGAATGAAGAACTGTTTTTT.

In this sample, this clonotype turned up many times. The DNA of the CDR3 is TGCGCCAGCAGCCAAGGAGATCAGGGATTGGGTGGCTACACCTTC. Encoded protein: CASSQGDQGLGGYTF. V gene TRBV4-3 combines with J gene TRBJ1-2; tentatively, D is TRBD1 (5 bases). Germline CDR1 reads LGHNA; CDR2 reads YSLEER. CDR3 length equals 15 residues. V was cut by 1 base and J by 7 bases, with 16 bases left in between.

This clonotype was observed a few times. The CDR3 here is CASSEGASGYTF. The CDR3 DNA is TGTGCCAGCAGTGAGGGGGCGAGTGGCTACACCTTC. V is TRBV25-1 and J is TRBJ1-2, with D possibly TRBD1 on 6 matching bases. The ends were cut back, 3 bases at V and 7 bases at J, with 9 bases in the middle. The CDR3 has 12 amino acids. Germline V gene data show CDR1 as MGHDK and CDR2 as SYGVNS.

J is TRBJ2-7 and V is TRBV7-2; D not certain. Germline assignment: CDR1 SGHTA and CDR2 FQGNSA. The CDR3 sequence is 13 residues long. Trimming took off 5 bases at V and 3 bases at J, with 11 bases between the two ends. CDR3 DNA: TGTGCCAGCAGCAGAAGTGTTATCTACGAGCAGTACTTC. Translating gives CASSRSVIYEQYF.

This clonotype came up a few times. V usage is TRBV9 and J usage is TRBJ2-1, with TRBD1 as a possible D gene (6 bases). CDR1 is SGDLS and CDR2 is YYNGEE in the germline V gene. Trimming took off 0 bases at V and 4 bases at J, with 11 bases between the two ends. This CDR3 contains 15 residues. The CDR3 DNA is TGTGCCAGCAGCGTAGACGGGACAAGATACAATGAGCAGTTCTTC. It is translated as CASSVDGTRYNEQFF. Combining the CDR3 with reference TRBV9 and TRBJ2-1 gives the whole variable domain DSGVTQTPKHLITATGQRVTLRCSPRSGDLSVYWYQQSLDQGLQFLIQYYNGEERAKGNILERFSAQQFPDLHSELNLSSLELGDSALYFCASSVDGTRYNEQFFGPGTRLTVL.

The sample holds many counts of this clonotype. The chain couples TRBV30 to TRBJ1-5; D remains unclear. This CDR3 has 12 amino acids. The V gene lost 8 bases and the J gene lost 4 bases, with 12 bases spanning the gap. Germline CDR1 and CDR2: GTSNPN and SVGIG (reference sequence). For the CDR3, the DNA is TGTGCCCAGACGAGCCTAAATCAGCCCCAGCATTTT. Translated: CAQTSLNQPQHF.